One sample yielded the 20 T cell receptor beta chains listed below, sequenced in a study of OX40 agonist ivuxolimab in advanced cancers. Sequencing was performed with immunoSEQ multiplex PCR; in TCRdb, only in-frame clones are kept and a portion is missing. Here the sample spans some 68,000 clones, over 75% being singletons. The source was CD4+ or CD8+ T cells sorted from blood, collected in a trial of the OX40 agonist ivuxolimab. The receptor source for this set is an adult with an advanced solid tumor such as melanoma, head and neck, liver or kidney cancer.

V gene TRBV14 combines with J gene TRBJ2-1; the D gene is possibly TRBD2 (5 bases). The CDR3 length is 15 residues. The V end lost 4 bases, the J end lost 9 bases, and 19 bases lay between the germline ends. Germline V gene sequence: CDR1 SGHDN, CDR2 FVKESK. CDR3 protein: CASSPQLVDEAEQFF. The CDR3 region has the DNA TGTGCCAGCAGCCCGCAACTAGTGGACGAGGCTGAGCAGTTCTTC.

This clone turned up a few times. The chain combines TRBV4-1 with TRBJ2-5; 10 bases map to TRBD2. After removal of 1 base from V and 2 bases from J, the junction contained 7 bases not matched to a gene. The V gene's germline CDR1 is MGHRA and CDR2 YSYEKL. This CDR3 contains 17 residues. CDR3 region: CASSQVWASGGQETQYF. The CDR3 DNA is TGCGCCAGCAGCCAAGTTTGGGCTAGCGGGGGTCAAGAGACCCAGTACTTC.

This rearrangement joins TRBV6-5 to TRBJ2-7; 7 bases match TRBD1. CDR1 and CDR2 (germline): MNHEY, SVGAGI. J gave up 0 bases and V 2 bases, and 4 bases lay outside the gene matches. This CDR3 is built from 15 residues. The CDR3 DNA reads TGTGCCAGCAGTTACCGGGACAGATTCTCCTACGAGCAGTACTTC. Its protein product is CASSYRDRFSYEQYF.

This sequence joins TRBV6-5 and TRBJ1-2; the D is unclear. This CDR3 spans 13 amino acids. Germline V CDR1 and CDR2: MNHEY, SVGAGI. Trimming pared 6 bases from V and 5 bases from J, leaving 13 bases between. CDR3 sequence: CASSSSLGYGYTF. CDR3 DNA: TGTGCCAGCAGCTCCTCCCTGGGGTATGGCTACACCTTC.

The CDR3 sequence is CASSPGQGRPYEQYF. As DNA, the CDR3 is TGCGCCAGCAGCCCGGGACAGGGAAGACCCTACGAGCAGTACTTC. The chain is built from TRBV5-1 and TRBJ2-7; TRBD1 agrees at 9 bases. The CDR3 runs to 15 residues. Trimming took 4 bases from V and 2 from J; bases not matched to a gene: 7. Germline V lookup: CDR1 SGHRS, CDR2 YFSETQ.

For this clone: A read error may produce the germline difference seen at one junction end. The gene calls are TRBV28 and TRBJ1-1; D unresolved. The CDR3 extends over 12 amino acids. In germline, CDR1 is MDHEN, CDR2 SYDVKM. The CDR3 DNA sequence: TGTGCCAGCAGTCCTGGTGGTCTCCTAGGCATCTTT. Protein: CASSPGGLLGIF.

This sequence joins TRBV28 and TRBJ2-7; D might be TRBD1 or TRBD2, each matching 5 bases. Deletions cut 5 bases from V and 5 bases from J, with 19 bases between. The CDR3 runs to 15 residues. In germline, CDR1 is MDHEN, CDR2 SYDVKM. The CDR3 is CASSPSGLGTHEQYF. As DNA, the CDR3 is TGTGCCAGCAGTCCCAGTGGTTTGGGGACCCACGAGCAGTACTTC. The variable domain in full, with the rest retrieved from reference TRBV28 and TRBJ2-7, is DVKVTQSSRYLVKRTGEKVFLECVQDMDHENMFWYRQDPGLGLRLIYFSYDVKMKEKGDIPEGYSVSREKKERFSLILESASTNQTSMYLCASSPSGLGTHEQYFGPGTRLTVT.

J is TRBJ1-4 and V is TRBV28; D is undetermined. CDR1 and CDR2 from the germline V gene are MDHEN and SYDVKM. The length of the CDR3 is 14 residues. V was trimmed by 6 bases and J by 0 bases, leaving 8 bases between them. The CDR3 sequence: CASRTPTTNEKLFF. The DNA for the CDR3 is TGTGCCAGCAGGACTCCAACAACTAATGAAAAACTGTTTTTT.

This chain joins TRBV7-2 and TRBJ1-1; D remains unclear. The length of the CDR3 is 14 residues. V shed 3 bases and J shed 3 bases, with 11 bases lying between them. Germline-derived CDR1 and CDR2 are SGHTA and FQGNSA. The CDR3 DNA reads TGTGCCAGCAGCTTGGGCAGAACCTACACTGAAGCTTTCTTT. Translation: CASSLGRTYTEAFF. The variable domain in full, with the rest retrieved from reference TRBV7-2 and TRBJ1-1, is GAGVSQSPSNKVTEKGKDVELRCDPISGHTALYWYRQSLGQGLEFLIYFQGNSAPDKSGLPSDRFSAERTGGSVSTLTIQRTQQEDSAVYLCASSLGRTYTEAFFGQGTRLTVV.

The rearrangement links TRBV7-9 to TRBJ1-4; D may be TRBD1 (6 bases). The germline V gene encodes CDR1 SEHNR and CDR2 FQNEAQ (reference sequence). CDR3 length: 15 residues. V was clipped by 4 bases and J by 3 bases, with 12 bases between them. This CDR3 is CASSSVGGPNEKLFF. The DNA for the CDR3 is TGTGCCAGCAGCTCCGTGGGGGGCCCTAATGAAAAACTGTTTTTT. The full variable domain, in which reference TRBV7-9 and TRBJ1-4 provide the parts outside the CDR3, is DTGVSQNPRHKITKRGQNVTFRCDPISEHNRLYWYRQTLGQGPEFLTYFQNEAQLEKSRLLSDRFSAERPKGSFSTLEIQRTEQGDSAMYLCASSSVGGPNEKLFFGSGTQLSVL.

The V gene is TRBV5-4, the J gene TRBJ2-2; 12 nucleotides align to TRBD2. Germline V gives CDR1 SGHNT, CDR2 YYREEE (reference sequence). This CDR3 is 15 amino acids long. Losses at the gene ends were 3 bases for V and 7 bases for J; bases not matched to a gene: 4. CDR3 DNA: TGTGCCAGCAGCTCTAGCGGGAGGGGCGGCGGGGAGCTGTTTTTT. Protein: CASSSSGRGGGELFF. Full variable domain (remainder filled in from reference TRBV5-4 and TRBJ2-2): ETGVTQSPTHLIKTRGQQVTLRCSSQSGHNTVSWYQQALGQGPQFIFQYYREEENGRGNFPPRFSGLQFPNYSSELNVNALELDDSALYLCASSSSGRGGGELFFGEGSRLTVL.

This clone was detected a few times. The V and J genes are TRBV28 and TRBJ1-5; 12 bases match TRBD1. Germline V CDR1 and CDR2: MDHEN, SYDVKM. The CDR3 contains 19 residues. V was clipped by 6 bases and J by 5 bases; unmatched bases: 17. The CDR3, as DNA: TGTGCCAGCAGCTGGGGACAGGGGGCGTCGCGGCAAAAGTATCAGCCCCAGCATTTT. Its translation: CASSWGQGASRQKYQPQHF.

The rearrangement joins TRBV29-1 to TRBJ2-1, with 8 bases identical to TRBD1. With V trimmed by 5 bases and J by 0 bases, 6 bases remained unmatched. CDR1 and CDR2 from the germline V gene are SQVTM and ANQGSEA. This CDR3 region has 15 residues. The CDR3 region is CSVSDRGNSYNEQFF. CDR3 sequence (DNA): TGCAGCGTTAGTGACAGGGGTAACTCCTACAATGAGCAGTTCTTC.

The rearrangement uses TRBV19 and TRBJ1-1; a possible D gene is TRBD1 (5 bases). The CDR3 is 16 residues long. Looked up from germline, CDR1 is LNHDA and CDR2 is SQIVND (reference sequence). Trimming left V 7 bases short and J 4 bases short, with 22 bases between. The CDR3 loop reads CASTLGGWGEGTEAFF. The DNA of the CDR3 is TGTGCCAGTACCCTTGGGGGTTGGGGCGAGGGCACTGAAGCTTTCTTT.

This rearrangement joins TRBV5-1 to TRBJ2-5, with a weak D call TRBD2 (5 bases). The CDR3 contains 13 residues. With 4 bases removed from V and 10 bases from J, the gap between germline ends came to 17 bases. Germline CDR1 SGHRS, CDR2 YFSETQ. As DNA, the CDR3 is TGCGCCAGCAGCATCCCCCCCGCGGGTGGCCAGTACTTC. The encoded protein is CASSIPPAGGQYF.

The chain employs TRBV5-3 and TRBJ2-7; D is uncertain. TRBV5-3 is filed as an ORF, its function uncertain. V lost 10 bases to trimming and J lost 6 bases, with 17 bases between them. This CDR3 region has 12 residues. The CDR3 region is CAGPEAPCEQYF. CDR3 DNA: TGTGCCGGCCCTGAGGCCCCATGCGAGCAGTACTTC.

This clone occurred a few times. This chain links TRBV29-1 with TRBJ2-7; 9 bases align to TRBD2. Trimming removed 3 bases from V and 2 bases from J; junction bases left unmatched: 14. The CDR3 loop spans 17 amino acids. CDR1 is SQVTM, CDR2 ANQGSEA, per germline. CDR3 sequence reads: CSVEGVGGRGNTYEQYF. In nucleotides, the CDR3 is TGCAGCGTTGAGGGCGTCGGCGGGAGGGGCAACACCTACGAGCAGTACTTC.

The V call is TRBV18, the J call TRBJ2-3, with 7 bases identical to TRBD2. CDR1 is KGHSH and CDR2 is LQKENI in the germline V gene. The CDR3 runs 14 residues. V dropped 0 bases and J dropped 6; count of bases not matched to a gene: 3. CDR3 sequence (DNA): TGTGCCAGCTCACCACCGGGACTAATGGATACGCAGTATTTT. Protein product: CASSPPGLMDTQYF.

V usage is TRBV19 and J usage is TRBJ2-1; D might be TRBD2 (6 bases). Germline V gives CDR1 LNHDA, CDR2 SQIVND (reference sequence). V lost 4 bases and J 5 bases, leaving 15 bases between the germline ends. The CDR3 is 15 residues long. The CDR3: CASSSRPGLNNEQFF. In nucleotides, the CDR3 is TGTGCCAGTAGTAGCCGACCGGGACTCAACAATGAGCAGTTCTTC.

V usage is TRBV9 and J usage is TRBJ2-4; weak D call: TRBD1 (6 bases). The germline V and J ends were trimmed by 0 bases and 2 bases, with 15 bases remaining between them. This CDR3 is built from 17 residues. Germline-derived CDR1 and CDR2 are SGDLS and YYNGEE. The CDR3 region has the DNA TGTGCCAGCAGCGTAGACGCAGGGGCGCCCCCCAAAAACATTCAGTACTTC. Protein sequence: CASSVDAGAPPKNIQYF.